These 2 T cell receptor beta chains originate from one sample sequenced in a study of blood T cell repertoires in COVID-19. TCRdb keeps only in-frame clones here, not all; method: immunoSEQ multiplex PCR. Counted here are 300,000 to 350,000 clones, 85% to 90% occurring once; the ten biggest clones make up around 0.97%. The sequenced material came from peripheral blood. The receptors derive from a woman in her 40s with COVID-19, enrolled during active disease.

The genes are TRBV5-1 and TRBJ1-6; 9 bases line up with TRBD1. The junction had 10 bases not matched to a gene; V was cut back by 5 bases and J by 7 bases. The length of the CDR3 is 16 residues. CDR1 SGHRS and CDR2 YFSETQ come from the germline V gene. The CDR3 loop is CASSSPTGGRNSPLHF. The CDR3 nucleotides are TGCGCCAGCAGTTCCCCGACAGGGGGTCGCAATTCACCCCTCCACTTT.

Regarding this clone: The sample carries other DNA sequences with the same CDR3. This rearrangement joins TRBV7-2 to TRBJ1-3; D is possibly TRBD1 (6 bases). The CDR3 consists of 15 residues. V was clipped by 5 bases and J by 0 bases, with 11 bases between them. Germline V lookup: CDR1 SGHTA, CDR2 FQGNSA. Here the CDR3 reads CASSPQTGSGNTIYF. As DNA, the CDR3 is TGTGCCAGCAGCCCGCAGACAGGCTCTGGAAACACCATATATTTT.